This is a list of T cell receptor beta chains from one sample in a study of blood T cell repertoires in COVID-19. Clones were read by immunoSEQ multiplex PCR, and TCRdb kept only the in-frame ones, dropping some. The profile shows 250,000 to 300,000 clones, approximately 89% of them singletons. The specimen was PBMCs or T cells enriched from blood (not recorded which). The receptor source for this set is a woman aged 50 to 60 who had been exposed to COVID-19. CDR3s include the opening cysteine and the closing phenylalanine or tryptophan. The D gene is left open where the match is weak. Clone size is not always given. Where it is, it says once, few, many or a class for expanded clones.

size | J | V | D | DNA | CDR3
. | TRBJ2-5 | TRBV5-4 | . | TGTGCCAGCAGCTTGAAGGTGGGGCTGGAGACCCAGTACTTC | CASSLKVGLETQYF
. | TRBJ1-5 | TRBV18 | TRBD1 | TGTGCCAGCTCACCACAGGGGGCGTCGGGTCAGCCCCAGCATTTT | CASSPQGASGQPQHF
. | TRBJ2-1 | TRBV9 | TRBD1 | TGTGCCAGCAGCGTAGGGGCGACAGGGGGCCGAAATGAGCAGTTCTTC | CASSVGATGGRNEQFF
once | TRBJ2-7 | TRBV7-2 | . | TGTGCCAGCAGCTTAGCAGCAGGAGGGGGCCTCCCGATCGAGCAGTACTTC | CASSLAAGGGLPIEQYF
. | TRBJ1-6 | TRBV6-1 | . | TGTGCCAGCAGTGTACAGGCATGGGCCTATAATTCACCCCTCCACTTT | CASSVQAWAYNSPLHF
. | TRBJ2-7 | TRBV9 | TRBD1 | TGTGCCAGCAGCGAGGGAGGACAGGGCGGCCCCTACGAGCAGTACTTC | CASSEGGQGGPYEQYF
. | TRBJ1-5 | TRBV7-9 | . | TGTGCCAGCAGCTTACGTTTGGGGCAGAACCATAGCAATCAGCCCCAGCATTTT | CASSLRLGQNHSNQPQHF
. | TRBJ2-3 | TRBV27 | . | TGTGCCAGCAGTTTTTTACAGGGACCCACAGATACGCAGTATTTT | CASSFLQGPTDTQYF
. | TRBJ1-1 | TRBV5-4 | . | TGTGCCAGCAGAAGAACTCAGGGTCCCCTGAACACTGAAGCTTTCTTT | CASRRTQGPLNTEAFF
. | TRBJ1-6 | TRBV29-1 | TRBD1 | TGCAGCGCCCGGACAGGGTCACAGGCACCCCTCCACTTT | CSARTGSQAPLHF
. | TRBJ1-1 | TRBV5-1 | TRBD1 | TGCGCCAGCAGCTTGGAGGACAGGCTCAGGACTGAAGCTTTCTTT | CASSLEDRLRTEAFF
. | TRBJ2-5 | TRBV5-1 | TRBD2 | TGCGCCAGCAGCCCTAGCGGGGGGCCGGGGGAGACCCAGTACTTC | CASSPSGGPGETQYF
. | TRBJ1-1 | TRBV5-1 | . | TGCGCCAGCAGCCGGGAAGGGATTGGGAACACTGAAGCTTTCTTT | CASSREGIGNTEAFF
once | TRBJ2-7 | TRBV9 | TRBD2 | TGTGCCAGCAGCGTGGGTGGACTAGCGGTGACCTACGAGCAGTACTTC | CASSVGGLAVTYEQYF
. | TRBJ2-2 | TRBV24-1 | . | TGTGCCACCGGAGAGGAGGGTTACACCGGGGAGCTGTTTTTT | CATGEEGYTGELFF
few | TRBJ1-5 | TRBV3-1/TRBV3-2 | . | TGTGCCAGCAGCCAAGGTCGAGGGATTGGGCAGCCCCAGCATTTT | CASSQGRGIGQPQHF
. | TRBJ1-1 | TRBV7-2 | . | TGTGCCAGCAGCTTAGGGGCTGCCAACACTGAAGCTTTCTTT | CASSLGAANTEAFF
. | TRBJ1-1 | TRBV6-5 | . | TGTGCCAGCAGTTTCCGGACAGAGAACACTGAAGCTTTCTTT | CASSFRTENTEAFF
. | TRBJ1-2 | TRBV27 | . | TGTGCCAGCAGCGCGGGGGGAGCTAACTATGGCTACACCTTC | CASSAGGANYGYTF
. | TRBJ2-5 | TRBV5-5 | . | TGTGCCAGCAGCTTGACGGGGGAGCGGTATGGGGAGAAGACCCAGTACTTC | CASSLTGERYGEKTQYF
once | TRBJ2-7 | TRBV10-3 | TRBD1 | TGTGCCATCAGTGACCCGGGACAGACACAATACGAGCAGTACTTC | CAISDPGQTQYEQYF
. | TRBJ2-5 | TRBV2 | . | TGTGCCAGCAGCGACAGGACGCAAGAGACCCAGTACTTC | CASSDRTQETQYF
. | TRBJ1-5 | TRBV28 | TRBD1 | TGTGCCAGCAGTTTAGGACAGGGGGGGAATAGCAATCAGCCCCAGCATTTT | CASSLGQGGNSNQPQHF
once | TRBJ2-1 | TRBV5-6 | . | TGTGCCAGCAGCTTTACCCACTCTGTTGAGCAGTTCTTC | CASSFTHSVEQFF
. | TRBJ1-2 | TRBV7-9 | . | TGTGCCAGCAGCTTAGACTCTAACTATGGCTACACCTTC | CASSLDSNYGYTF
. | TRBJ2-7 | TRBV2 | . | TGTGCCAGCATACGTGACTCCGACGAGCAGTACTTC | CASIRDSDEQYF
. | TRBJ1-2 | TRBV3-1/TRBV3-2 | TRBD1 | TGTGCCAGCAGCCAAGGTACGACAGGGTCTCTTTATGGCTACACCTTC | CASSQGTTGSLYGYTF
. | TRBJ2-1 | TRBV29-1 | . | TGCAGCGTACCGGACGGACTTAGTGAGCAGTTCTTC | CSVPDGLSEQFF
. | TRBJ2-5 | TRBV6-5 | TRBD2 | TGTGCCAGCAGTTACGCGGGGGACGGAGAAGAGACCCAGTACTTC | CASSYAGDGEETQYF
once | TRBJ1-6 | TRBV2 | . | TGTGCCAGCAAGTCAGGGGAGAATTCACCCCTCCACTTT | CASKSGENSPLHF
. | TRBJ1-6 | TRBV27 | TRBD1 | TGTGCCAGCAGTCAAGGACAGGGGTCCTATAATTCACCCCTCCACTTT | CASSQGQGSYNSPLHF
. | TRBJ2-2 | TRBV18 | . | TGTGCCAGCTCACCCTTTGGCCTGTTGAACACCGGGGAGCTGTTTTTT | CASSPFGLLNTGELFF
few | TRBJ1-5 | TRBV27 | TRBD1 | TGTGCCAGCAGTCGCGACAGGGGGGGTCAGCCCCAGCATTTT | CASSRDRGGQPQHF
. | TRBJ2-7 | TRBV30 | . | TGTGCCTGGAGTCCAGATCCGGGCGAGCAGTACTTC | CAWSPDPGEQYF
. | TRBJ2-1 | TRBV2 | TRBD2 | TGTGCCAGCAGTGGGTCGCGGGGGGGCCAGTACAATGAGCAGTTCTTC | CASSGSRGGQYNEQFF
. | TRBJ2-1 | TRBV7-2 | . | TGTGCCAGCAGCGCAAGACAAGGCTCCTACAATGAGCAGTTCTTC | CASSARQGSYNEQFF
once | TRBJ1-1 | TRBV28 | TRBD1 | TGTGCCAGCAGTTCCCGTAGACAGGGACTCGGGCAGAACACTGAAGCTTTCTTT | CASSSRRQGLGQNTEAFF
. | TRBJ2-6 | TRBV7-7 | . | TGTGCTAGCAGCTTATCACACTCTGGGGCCAACGTCCTGACTTTC | CASSLSHSGANVLTF
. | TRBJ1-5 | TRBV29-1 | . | TGCAGCGTTGGACAGAATAGCAATCAGCCCCAGCATTTT | CSVGQNSNQPQHF
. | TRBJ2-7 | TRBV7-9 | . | TGTGCCAGCAGTCCGACAGGCTACGAGCAGTACTTC | CASSPTGYEQYF
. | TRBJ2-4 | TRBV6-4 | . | TGTGCCAGCAGTGAGGGGGCTGACAAAAACATTCAGTACTTC | CASSEGADKNIQYF
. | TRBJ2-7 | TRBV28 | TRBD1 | TGTGCCAGCAGTCACGGACAGGGGGCTATCTACGAGCAGTACTTC | CASSHGQGAIYEQYF
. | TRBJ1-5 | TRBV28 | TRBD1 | TGTGCCAGCAGTGGGCACAGGGGGCACGCCTTTAATGGCAATCAGCCCCAGCATTTT | CASSGHRGHAFNGNQPQHF
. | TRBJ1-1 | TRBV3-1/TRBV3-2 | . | TGTGCCAGCAGCCCCCTTGGCGGGGAGAACACTGAAGCTTTCTTT | CASSPLGGENTEAFF
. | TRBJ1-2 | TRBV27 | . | TGTGCCAGCAGTTTCGGGCAGGGTGGCGGCTACACCTTC | CASSFGQGGGYTF
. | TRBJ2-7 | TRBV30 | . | TGTGCCTGGAGTCGGGTTTACGAGCAGTACTTC | CAWSRVYEQYF
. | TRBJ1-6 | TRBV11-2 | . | TGTGCCAGCAGCTTAGATCGAGATTCACCCCTCCACTTT | CASSLDRDSPLHF
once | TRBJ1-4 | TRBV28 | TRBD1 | TGTGCCAGCAGTATAACAGGGGGCCATTTTGAAAAACTGTTTTTT | CASSITGGHFEKLFF
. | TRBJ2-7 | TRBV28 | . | TGTGCCAGTGGGACTTTGTCCTACGAGCAGTACTTC | CASGTLSYEQYF
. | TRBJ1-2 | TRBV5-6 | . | TGTGCCAGCAGCCTTATCACAGCTGCCTATGGCTACACCTTC | CASSLITAAYGYTF
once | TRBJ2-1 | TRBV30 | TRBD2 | TGTGCCTGGCTCCCTCTGGCGGGGGGGCCGGGTGAGCAGTTCTTC | CAWLPLAGGPGEQFF
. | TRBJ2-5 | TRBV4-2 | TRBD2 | TGTGCCAGCAGCCAAGAAGGTGGCGGGGGGCAAGAGACCCAGTACTTC | CASSQEGGGGQETQYF